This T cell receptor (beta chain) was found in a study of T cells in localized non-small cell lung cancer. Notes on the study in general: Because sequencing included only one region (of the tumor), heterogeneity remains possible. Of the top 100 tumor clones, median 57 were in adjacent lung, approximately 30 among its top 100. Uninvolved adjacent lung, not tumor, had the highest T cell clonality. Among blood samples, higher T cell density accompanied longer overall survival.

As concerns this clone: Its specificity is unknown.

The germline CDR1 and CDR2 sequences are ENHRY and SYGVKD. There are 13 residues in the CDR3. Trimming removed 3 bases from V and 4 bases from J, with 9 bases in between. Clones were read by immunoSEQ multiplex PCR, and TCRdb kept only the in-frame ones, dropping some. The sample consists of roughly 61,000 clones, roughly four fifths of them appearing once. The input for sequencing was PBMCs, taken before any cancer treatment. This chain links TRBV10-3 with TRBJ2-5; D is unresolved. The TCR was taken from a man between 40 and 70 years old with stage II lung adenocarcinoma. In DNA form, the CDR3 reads TGTGCCATCAGTGACCGTCATGGAGAGACCCAGTACTTC. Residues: CAISDRHGETQYF.